Shown below are 8 T cell receptor beta chains from a single sample sequenced in a study of human T cells and chemical hapten exposure. Regarding time point: patch test 1, 2 weeks after DPC sensitization. Treatment defined: therapeutic diphenylcyclopropenone sensitization with weekly scalp DPC. Using its own MiXCR run on the RACE reads, TCRdb lists one record per CDR3 protein. The data show some 340,000 distinct CDR3 sequences, 5.5% to 8% seen once. This sample comprised whole blood, obtained in connection with sensitization to the hapten diphenylcyclopropenone (DPC). These receptors originate from a woman aged 18 to 35 with alopecia areata. Some clones in this sample may be carry-over from other donors' samples.

This clonotype turned up a few times. This chain connects TRBV12-3 or TRBV12-4 to TRBJ1-6, with 8 bases fitting TRBD1. V lost 5 bases to trimming and J lost 4 bases; unmatched junction nucleotides: 10. CDR3 size: 17 residues. As DNA, the CDR3 is TGTGCCAGCAGTGCCCGACAGGGGCCACCGTATAATTCACCCCTCCACTTT. Encoded protein: CASSARQGPPYNSPLHF.

This clonotype appeared many times. This chain connects TRBV6-1 to TRBJ2-2; 7 bases line up with TRBD2. The CDR3 runs 15 residues. Germline V CDR1 and CDR2: MNHNS, SASEGT. V dropped 0 bases and J dropped 5; count of bases not matched to a gene: 3. The CDR3 region has the DNA TGTGCCAGCAGTGAAGCTGGGGAGGGAACCGGGGAGCTGTTTTTT. Its translation: CASSEAGEGTGELFF.

The sample holds a few counts of this clonotype. The rearrangement joins TRBV27 to TRBJ1-1; D not resolved. Germline V lookup: CDR1 MNHEY, CDR2 SMNVEV (reference sequence). CDR3 size: 11 residues. V was shortened by 4 bases and J by 8 bases, with 8 bases between the two germline ends. This CDR3 reads CASSSRREAFF. The CDR3 DNA is TGTGCCAGCAGTTCTAGAAGGGAAGCTTTCTTT.

This clonotype occurred many times. The chain joins TRBV4-2 to TRBJ1-5, with 7 bases fitting TRBD1. The CDR3 consists of 13 residues. With V trimmed by 4 bases and J by 7 bases, 4 bases remained unmatched. CDR1 is LGHNA, CDR2 YNFKEQ, per germline. The CDR3 coding sequence is TGTGCCAGCAGCCCAGGGGGGTTCCAGCCCCAGCATTTT. This codes for CASSPGGFQPQHF.

This clonotype has a handful of counts. The chain joins TRBV7-2 to TRBJ1-1, with 8 positions matching TRBD1. Trimming took 5 bases from V and 2 from J; bases not matched to a gene: 4. Germline loops: CDR1 SGHTA, CDR2 FQGNSA. The CDR3 extends over 14 amino acids. CDR3 loop: CASSKDRVNTEAFF. The CDR3 nucleotides read TGTGCCAGCAGCAAGGACAGGGTTAACACTGAAGCTTTCTTT. Full variable domain (outside the CDR3, taken from reference TRBV7-2 and TRBJ1-1): GAGVSQSPSNKVTEKGKDVELRCDPISGHTALYWYRQSLGQGLEFLIYFQGNSAPDKSGLPSDRFSAERTGGSVSTLTIQRTQQEDSAVYLCASSKDRVNTEAFFGQGTRLTVV.

The chain carries TRBV10-3 and TRBJ2-1, with 13 bases lining up with TRBD2. CDR3 length equals 14 residues. V was pared by 8 bases and J by 7 bases, with 5 bases of the junction left unmatched. Germline CDR1 ENHRY, CDR2 SYGVKD. CDR3 amino acids: CAIGGLAGQNEQFF. The CDR3 DNA sequence: TGTGCCATCGGGGGACTAGCGGGGCAGAATGAGCAGTTCTTC.

The table lists this clonotype with a few counts. J is TRBJ1-2 and V is TRBV6-6; no clear D. CDR1 and CDR2 (germline): MNHNY, SVGAGI (reference sequence). The CDR3 loop spans 15 amino acids. The ends were cut back, 5 bases at V and 0 bases at J, with 13 bases in the middle. The CDR3 nucleotides are TGTGCCAGCAGTACAGTAGGCTTCACTAACTATGGCTACACCTTC. Amino acids: CASSTVGFTNYGYTF.

This chain links TRBV6-2 or TRBV6-3 with TRBJ1-1; D is uncertain. CDR3 length equals 14 residues. CDR1 MNHEY and CDR2 SVGEGT come from the germline V gene. The V gene lost 6 bases and the J gene lost 4 bases, with 15 bases spanning the gap. The CDR3 loop reads CASRRCGVSTEAFF. For the CDR3, the DNA is TGTGCCAGCAGACGGTGCGGGGTGAGCACTGAAGCTTTCTTT.